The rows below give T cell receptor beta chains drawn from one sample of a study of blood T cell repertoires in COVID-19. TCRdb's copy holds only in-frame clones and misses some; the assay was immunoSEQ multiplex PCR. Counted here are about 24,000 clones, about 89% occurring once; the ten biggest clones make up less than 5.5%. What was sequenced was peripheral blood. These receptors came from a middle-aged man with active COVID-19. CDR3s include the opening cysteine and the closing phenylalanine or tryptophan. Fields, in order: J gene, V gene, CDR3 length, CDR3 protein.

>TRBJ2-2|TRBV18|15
CASSPYREVTGELFF
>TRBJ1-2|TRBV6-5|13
CASSWGADYGYTF
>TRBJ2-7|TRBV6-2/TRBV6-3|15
CASSLQSGGADEQYF
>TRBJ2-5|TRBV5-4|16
CASSLARAGGVETQYF
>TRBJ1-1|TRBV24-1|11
CATSGQGEAFF
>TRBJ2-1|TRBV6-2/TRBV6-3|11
CASSRDREQFF
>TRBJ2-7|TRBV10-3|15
CASSSGSLLSYEQYF
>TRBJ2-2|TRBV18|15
CASSLTGVSTGELFF
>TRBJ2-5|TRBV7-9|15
CASSYKTGYLETQYF
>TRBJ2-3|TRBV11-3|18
CASSLGVSGTSGSDTQYF
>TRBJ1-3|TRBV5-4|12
CATGEGGNTIYF
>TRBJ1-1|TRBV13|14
CASSLESYNTEAFF
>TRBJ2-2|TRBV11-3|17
CASSSPSTQTNTGELFF
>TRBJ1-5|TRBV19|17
CASSILRVGGNNQPQHF
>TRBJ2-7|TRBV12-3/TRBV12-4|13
CASTPLSGSEQYF
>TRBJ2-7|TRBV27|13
CASSPRQGPEQYF
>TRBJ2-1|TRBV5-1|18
CASSLRPSTGEWHNEQFF
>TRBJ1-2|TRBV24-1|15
CATSDSPGQGHGYTF
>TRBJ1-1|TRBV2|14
CASTEEGFSTEAFF
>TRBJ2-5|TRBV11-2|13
CASSLEAVETQYF
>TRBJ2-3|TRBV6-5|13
CASQRGATDTQYF
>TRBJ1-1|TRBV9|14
CASNSFGGGTEAFF
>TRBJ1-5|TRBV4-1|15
CASRQWAGTDQPQHF
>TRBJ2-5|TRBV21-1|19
CASSKACIMDSRGGETQYF
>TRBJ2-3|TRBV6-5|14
CASSYAGEGDTQYF
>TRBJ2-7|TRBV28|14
CASSLFSSTNEQYF
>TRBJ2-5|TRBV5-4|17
CASSRRVVSGGQETQYF
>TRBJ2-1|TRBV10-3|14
CAISDGTGINEQFF
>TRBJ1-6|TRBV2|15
CASRSTGLGNSPLHF
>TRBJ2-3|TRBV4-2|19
CASSQGSPGTSGSTDTQYF
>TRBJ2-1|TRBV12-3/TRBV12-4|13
CASSHGQGHEQFF
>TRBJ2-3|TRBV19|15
CASSIAGISTDTQYF
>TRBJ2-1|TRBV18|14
CASSPGTGYNEQFF
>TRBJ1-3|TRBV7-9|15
CASSLWPNSGNTIYF
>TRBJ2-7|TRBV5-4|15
CASSDTGTGTYEQYF
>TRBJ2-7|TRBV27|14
CASRPGTKGHEQYF
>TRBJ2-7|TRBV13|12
CASSNDRSEQYF
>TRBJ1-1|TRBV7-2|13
CASSLDRDLEAFF